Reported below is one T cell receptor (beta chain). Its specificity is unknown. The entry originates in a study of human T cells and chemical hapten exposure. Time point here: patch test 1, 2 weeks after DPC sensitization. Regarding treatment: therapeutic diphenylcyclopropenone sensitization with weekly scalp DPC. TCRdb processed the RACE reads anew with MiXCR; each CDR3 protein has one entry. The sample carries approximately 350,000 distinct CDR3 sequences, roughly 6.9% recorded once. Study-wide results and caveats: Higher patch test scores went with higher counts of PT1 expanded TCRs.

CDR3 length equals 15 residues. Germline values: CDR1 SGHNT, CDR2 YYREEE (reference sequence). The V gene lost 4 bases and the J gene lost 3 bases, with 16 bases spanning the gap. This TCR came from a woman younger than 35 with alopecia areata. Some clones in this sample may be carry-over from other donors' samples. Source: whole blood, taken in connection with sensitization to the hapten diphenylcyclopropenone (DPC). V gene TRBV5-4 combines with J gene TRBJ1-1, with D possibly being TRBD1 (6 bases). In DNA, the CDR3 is TGTGCCAGCAGCCCCCAAGAACAGGGATACACTGAAGCTTTCTTT. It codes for CASSPQEQGYTEAFF.